The next 19 T cell receptor beta chains were all read from a single sample in a study of T cell responses to AZD1222 COVID-19 vaccine. Using immunoSEQ multiplex PCR, the repertoire was profiled, and TCRdb retains in-frame clones only, with some absent. Here the sample spans roughly 50,000 clones, 70% to 90% being singletons. The sequencing here drew on peripheral blood, taken on day 0 of AZD1222 vaccination. These receptors all stem from an adult in good health.

The chain recombines TRBV6-2 or TRBV6-3 with TRBJ1-4, with D uncertain. The CDR3 runs to 15 residues. CDR1 and CDR2 (germline): MNHEY, SVGEGT. V lost 6 bases, J lost 8 bases, and 19 bases lay in between. The CDR3 DNA follows: TGTGCCAGCAGCCACTTGGGCCCCCCATTGGAAAAACTGTTTTTT. Protein: CASSHLGPPLEKLFF.

The rearrangement uses TRBV4-1 and TRBJ1-6; D is perhaps TRBD1 (6 bases). Germline V gene data show CDR1 as MGHRA and CDR2 as YSYEKL. The CDR3 runs 17 residues. Trimming took off 1 base at V and 6 bases at J, with 16 bases between the two ends. The CDR3 bases are TGCGCCAGCAGCCAAGCCCATCCCAGGGGTAGTAATTCACCCCTCCACTTT. Its translation is CASSQAHPRGSNSPLHF.

This clone was seen a single time. The CDR3 DNA is TGTGCCAGCTCACTACAGGGGATTAACACTGAAGCTTTCTTT. Translated, it gives CASSLQGINTEAFF. The chain is built from TRBV18 and TRBJ1-1; 7 bases map to TRBD1. CDR1 is KGHSH and CDR2 is LQKENI in the germline V gene. The length of the CDR3 is 14 residues. The trim removed 4 bases at V and 2 bases at J, leaving 4 bases unmatched.

This sequence joins TRBV2 and TRBJ1-2; a weak D match, TRBD1 (6 bases). Germline-derived CDR1 and CDR2 are SNHLY and FYNNEI. The CDR3 runs to 14 residues. Trimming shortened V by 4 bases and J by 5 bases, and 14 bases separated the two germline ends. The CDR3 protein is CASSGRGHNYGYTF. The CDR3 DNA follows: TGTGCCAGCAGTGGCAGGGGCCACAATTATGGCTACACCTTC.

This chain joins TRBV3-1 (or the pseudogene TRBV3-2) and TRBJ1-2; possible D gene TRBD1, 6 bases. Between the trimmed V and J ends, which lost 4 bases and 4 bases, there was a span of 13 bases. Germline CDR1 and CDR2: LGHDT and YNNKEL (reference sequence). The CDR3 totals 14 residues. The CDR3 DNA follows: TGTGCCAGCAGCCTCGGCGGGACAACCTATGGCTACACCTTC. This gives the protein CASSLGGTTYGYTF.

The chain combines TRBV6-2 or TRBV6-3 with TRBJ1-1; TRBD1 matches at 12 bases. CDR3 length: 15 residues. CDR1 is MNHEY, CDR2 SVGEGT, per germline. V lost 4 bases to trimming and J lost 7 bases; unmatched junction nucleotides: 7. The CDR3 sequence is CASSSPGQGAIEAFF. CDR3 DNA: TGTGCCAGCAGTTCCCCGGGACAGGGGGCCATTGAAGCTTTCTTT.

J is TRBJ1-1 and V is TRBV7-2; TRBD1 might be the D (6 bases). Per germline, CDR1 SGHTA and CDR2 FQGNSA. Deletions cut 2 bases from V and 7 bases from J, with 23 bases between. CDR3 size: 17 residues. CDR3 amino acids: CASSLISTGARSGEAFF. The CDR3 DNA follows: TGTGCCAGCAGCTTAATATCAACGGGGGCGCGAAGTGGTGAAGCTTTCTTT.

This chain joins TRBV7-9 and TRBJ1-1; D gene unclear. The germline V gene has CDR1 SEHNR and CDR2 FQNEAQ (reference sequence). The germline V and J ends were trimmed by 4 bases and 7 bases, with 13 bases remaining between them. This CDR3 region has 13 residues. This chain's CDR3 is CASSYGPSSEAFF. Here the CDR3 DNA reads TGTGCCAGCAGCTACGGGCCGTCTAGTGAAGCTTTCTTT.

This chain uses TRBV28 with TRBJ2-5; D perhaps matches TRBD1 (5 bases). The germline V and J ends were trimmed by 4 bases and 4 bases, with 16 bases remaining between them. CDR1 and CDR2 (germline): MDHEN, SYDVKM. This CDR3 region has 15 residues. The CDR3 loop reads CASSSDRAPVETQYF. The CDR3 coding sequence is TGTGCCAGCAGTTCTGACAGAGCCCCCGTAGAGACCCAGTACTTC.

The chain links TRBV5-1 to TRBJ1-1, with D perhaps matching TRBD1 (6 bases). Germline CDR1 SGHRS, CDR2 YFSETQ. CDR3 length equals 13 residues. V shed 7 bases and J shed 8 bases, with 18 bases lying between them. CDR3: CASSERTVGEAFF. The CDR3 nucleotides are TGCGCCAGCTCTGAAAGGACAGTCGGCGAAGCTTTCTTT.

J is TRBJ1-2 and V is TRBV5-4, with 7 bases aligning to TRBD1. The CDR3 is 13 amino acids. Losses at the gene ends were 7 bases for V and 8 bases for J; bases not matched to a gene: 11. Germline lookup yields CDR1 SGHNT and CDR2 YYREEE (reference sequence). This CDR3 is CASVSAGGRGYTF. The CDR3 DNA follows: TGTGCCAGCGTCAGCGCAGGGGGTAGGGGCTACACCTTC. Supplemented by reference TRBV5-4 and TRBJ1-2, the full variable domain reads ETGVTQSPTHLIKTRGQQVTLRCSSQSGHNTVSWYQQALGQGPQFIFQYYREEENGRGNFPPRFSGLQFPNYSSELNVNALELDDSALYLCASVSAGGRGYTFGSGTRLTVV.

The chain links TRBV14 to TRBJ2-7, with D possibly matching TRBD1 (5 bases). CDR3 size: 14 residues. V lost 0 bases, J lost 4 bases, and 10 bases lay in between. Germline loops: CDR1 SGHDN, CDR2 FVKESK. CDR3 sequence reads: CASSQDRNRYEQYF. CDR3 in DNA: TGTGCCAGCAGCCAAGACCGGAACAGGTACGAGCAGTACTTC.

The gene calls are TRBV11-2 and TRBJ2-3; 7 bases line up with TRBD2. This CDR3 region has 16 residues. V shed 4 bases, J shed 0 bases, and the junction held 7 bases outside the gene matches. In germline, CDR1 is SGHAT, CDR2 FQNNGV. DNA for the CDR3: TGTGCCAGCAGCTCCGGTGGGGGGGGAAGCACAGATACGCAGTATTTT. Its translation is CASSSGGGGSTDTQYF.

This sequence joins TRBV15 and TRBJ2-4; D is possibly TRBD2 (6 bases). This CDR3 spans 19 amino acids. Germline-derived CDR1 and CDR2 are LNHNV and YYDKDF (reference sequence). Trimming left V 1 base short and J 0 bases short, with 19 bases between. CDR3 coding DNA: TGTGCCACCAGCAGAGCGGGTGGAGGGGTCTTACTAGCCAAAAACATTCAGTACTTC. It translates to CATSRAGGGVLLAKNIQYF.

The gene calls are TRBV28 and TRBJ2-7; TRBD1 agrees at 8 bases. There are 15 residues in the CDR3. Germline-derived CDR1 and CDR2 are MDHEN and SYDVKM. Unmatched junction bases numbered 12, after V lost 8 bases and J lost 3 bases. The DNA for the CDR3 is TGTGCCAGCTCGAGATCCGGGACAGGCCTCTACGAGCAGTACTTC. As protein: CASSRSGTGLYEQYF.

The V and J genes are TRBV4-2 and TRBJ2-7; 10 bases align to TRBD2. The CDR3 covers 15 residues. J lost 4 bases, V lost 1 base, and 4 bases had no gene match. Germline CDR1 and CDR2: LGHNA and YNFKEQ. This CDR3 reads CASSQVDSGGYEQYF. CDR3 DNA sequence: TGTGCCAGCAGCCAAGTAGATAGCGGGGGGTACGAGCAGTACTTC.

The V and J genes are TRBV2 and TRBJ2-5; 10 bases align to TRBD1. The CDR3 is 14 residues long. Germline-derived CDR1 and CDR2 are SNHLY and FYNNEI. With 4 bases clipped from V and 5 bases from J, the junction kept 4 bases outside the gene matches. DNA for the CDR3: TGTGCCAGCAGTGGACAGGGGGCGCGGGAGACCCAGTACTTC. Encoded protein: CASSGQGARETQYF.

The CDR3 reads CAISEASGEETQYF. CDR3 nucleotide sequence: TGTGCCATCAGTGAAGCTAGCGGAGAAGAGACCCAGTACTTC. The J gene is TRBJ2-5, the V gene TRBV10-3; 7 nucleotides agree with TRBD2. This CDR3 contains 14 residues. The V gene end was trimmed by 3 bases and the J gene end by 3 bases; junction bases not matched to a gene: 4. Germline V gene data show CDR1 as ENHRY and CDR2 as SYGVKD.

The chain has TRBV6-5 and TRBJ2-7; perhaps D is TRBD1 or TRBD2 (5 bases each). The length of the CDR3 is 14 residues. Trimming took 6 bases from V and 0 from J, leaving 12 bases between them. Germline assignment: CDR1 MNHEY and CDR2 SVGAGI. The CDR3 nucleotides read TGTGCCAGCAGGGGGGACCGGGCCTCCTACGAGCAGTACTTC. Amino acid sequence: CASRGDRASYEQYF.